Following are 21 T cell receptor beta chains from one sample sequenced in a study of T cells in localized non-small cell lung cancer. Libraries were prepared by immunoSEQ multiplex PCR; TCRdb keeps only in-frame clonotypes and omits some of them. The top ten clones hold 4% to 5% of a sample with about 28,000 clones, around 92% of them seen once. Sequencing used peripheral blood mononuclear cells, obtained before any cancer treatment. The receptors shown here come from a woman aged 35-75 years with stage III lung adenocarcinoma.

The genes are TRBV5-8 and TRBJ2-5; D gene unclear. From germline, CDR1 is SGHTS and CDR2 YDEGEE. The CDR3 loop spans 14 amino acids. V was trimmed by 1 base and J by 1 base, leaving 8 bases between them. The CDR3 sequence is CASSLYSPQETQYF. In DNA form, the CDR3 reads TGTGCCAGCAGCTTGTACAGTCCCCAAGAGACCCAGTACTTC.

This chain connects TRBV5-1 to TRBJ1-2, with 11 nucleotides matching TRBD1. Germline-derived CDR1 and CDR2 are SGHRS and YFSETQ. This CDR3 has 15 amino acids. Unmatched junction bases numbered 9, after V lost 5 bases and J lost 6 bases. CDR3 nucleotides: TGCGCCAGCAGGCCGATCGGACAGGGGGCTGATGGCTACACCTTC. Encoded protein: CASRPIGQGADGYTF.

The rearrangement joins TRBV15 to TRBJ2-5, with D maybe TRBD2 (6 bases). Germline values: CDR1 LNHNV, CDR2 YYDKDF (reference sequence). This CDR3 spans 16 amino acids. Trimming stripped 5 bases from V and 1 base from J, with 17 bases between. For the CDR3, the DNA is TGTGCCACCAGCCCTTCCTCCGGGGGATTCCAAGAGACCCAGTACTTC. Translated: CATSPSSGGFQETQYF.

The rearrangement uses TRBV28 and TRBJ1-2; TRBD1 matches 8 bases. V shed 6 bases and J 0 bases; nucleotides not matched to a gene: 3. The CDR3 spans 14 residues. The germline gives CDR1 MDHEN, CDR2 SYDVKM. CDR3 in DNA: TGTGCCAGCAGAATACAGGGGGCTAACTATGGCTACACCTTC. Translated: CASRIQGANYGYTF.

The chain combines TRBV5-1 with TRBJ2-7; no clear D gene. The germline V gene has CDR1 SGHRS and CDR2 YFSETQ. The CDR3 loop spans 13 amino acids. The germline V and J ends were trimmed by 4 bases and 2 bases, with 10 bases remaining between them. The chain's CDR3 is CASSPVPTYEQYF. Written as DNA, the CDR3 is TGCGCCAGCAGCCCGGTTCCAACCTACGAGCAGTACTTC.

This CDR3 is CASRTGTSGAGELFF. Here the CDR3 DNA reads TGTGCCAGTAGAACCGGGACTAGCGGGGCCGGGGAGCTGTTTTTT. The chain joins TRBV19 to TRBJ2-2; 13 bases agree with TRBD2. The ends lost 6 bases at V and 6 bases at J; junction bases unmatched: 4. Germline assignment: CDR1 LNHDA and CDR2 SQIVND (reference sequence). The CDR3 is made up of 15 amino acids.

The gene calls are TRBV5-6 and TRBJ1-2, with a weak D call TRBD1 (5 bases). Looked up from germline, CDR1 is SGHDT and CDR2 is YYEEEE. Trimming pared 1 base from V and 2 bases from J, leaving 6 bases between. CDR3 size: 13 residues. CDR3 sequence (DNA): TGTGCCAGCAGCTTGTGGGGGAACTATGGCTACACCTTC. Its protein product is CASSLWGNYGYTF.

The V gene is TRBV2, the J gene TRBJ1-4; TRBD1 matches 8 bases. CDR3 length: 14 residues. V lost 5 bases, J lost 7 bases, and 6 bases stayed unmatched. Germline V gives CDR1 SNHLY, CDR2 FYNNEI. Here the CDR3 DNA reads TGTGCCAGCAGTAAACAGGGGGGAAGTGAAAAACTGTTTTTT. This codes for CASSKQGGSEKLFF.

The chain carries TRBV10-3 and TRBJ1-1, with D perhaps matching TRBD1 (5 bases). The germline V and J ends were trimmed by 11 bases and 4 bases, with 17 bases remaining between them. This CDR3 is built from 13 residues. Per the germline V gene, CDR1 is ENHRY and CDR2 is SYGVKD. The CDR3: CAAGGGSFTEAFF. The CDR3 nucleotides read TGTGCCGCCGGGGGAGGGAGTTTCACTGAAGCTTTCTTT.

The chain carries TRBV9 and TRBJ2-5, with D hard to call. V lost 3 bases to trimming and J lost 2 bases, with 11 bases between them. CDR3 length: 14 amino acids. Looked up from germline, CDR1 is SGDLS and CDR2 is YYNGEE. In DNA form, the CDR3 reads TGTGCCAGCAGCGCTTGGGGTGAGCAAGAGACCCAGTACTTC. Protein product: CASSAWGEQETQYF.

This clone was seen only once. The V call is TRBV5-6, the J call TRBJ2-7; 7 nucleotides line up with TRBD2. CDR1 SGHDT and CDR2 YYEEEE come from the germline V gene. CDR3 length equals 16 residues. Unmatched junction bases numbered 8, after V lost 2 bases and J lost 0 bases. Written as DNA, the CDR3 is TGTGCCAGCAGCTTAATTGGGGGACTACCCTCCTACGAGCAGTACTTC. Protein sequence: CASSLIGGLPSYEQYF. Drawing the rest from reference TRBV5-6 and TRBJ2-7, the complete variable domain is DAGVTQSPTHLIKTRGQQVTLRCSPKSGHDTVSWYQQALGQGPQFIFQYYEEEERQRGNFPDRFSGHQFPNYSSELNVNALLLGDSALYLCASSLIGGLPSYEQYFGPGTRLTVT.

The chain couples TRBV9 to TRBJ1-2; D is perhaps TRBD1 (5 bases). There are 16 residues in the CDR3. The germline V gene encodes CDR1 SGDLS and CDR2 YYNGEE. The V end was cut by 0 bases, the J end by 0 bases, with 12 bases between. The CDR3 DNA follows: TGTGCCAGCAGCGTAGGTATGACAGCAGCTAACTATGGCTACACCTTC. Encoded protein: CASSVGMTAANYGYTF.

This rearrangement joins TRBV14 to TRBJ2-3, with a tentative D call TRBD2 (5 bases). Trimming pared 2 bases from V and 3 bases from J, leaving 12 bases between. The CDR3 has 15 residues. The germline CDR1 and CDR2 sequences are SGHDN and FVKESK. Written as DNA, the CDR3 is TGTGCCAGCAGCCAAACAACCCCGGGGACAGATACGCAGTATTTT. Translation: CASSQTTPGTDTQYF.

Regarding this clone: Additional DNA sequences in this sample encode the identical CDR3. This rearrangement joins TRBV9 to TRBJ1-1; D uncertain. This CDR3 is built from 14 residues. V dropped 0 bases and J dropped 1 base, with 7 bases sitting between them. The germline gives CDR1 SGDLS, CDR2 YYNGEE. The CDR3 region is CASSVGGQNTEAFF. The CDR3 DNA reads as TGTGCCAGCAGCGTAGGCGGTCAGAACACTGAAGCTTTCTTT. The whole variable domain, remainder taken from reference TRBV9 and TRBJ1-1, is DSGVTQTPKHLITATGQRVTLRCSPRSGDLSVYWYQQSLDQGLQFLIQYYNGEERAKGNILERFSAQQFPDLHSELNLSSLELGDSALYFCASSVGGQNTEAFFGQGTRLTVV.

V and J are TRBV6-1 and TRBJ2-3, with TRBD2 as a possible D gene (7 bases). V lost 1 base and J lost 4, with 9 bases in between. Germline CDR1 and CDR2: MNHNS and SASEGT. The CDR3 runs 14 residues. The DNA of the CDR3 is TGTGCCAGCAGTGAAGTGGGGGGGCCAGATACGCAGTATTTT. It encodes CASSEVGGPDTQYF.

The chain links TRBV7-6 to TRBJ2-7; D unresolved. Germline V gene data show CDR1 as SGHVS and CDR2 as FNYEAQ. The CDR3 contains 13 residues. The ends were cut back, 5 bases at V and 7 bases at J, with 15 bases in the middle. CDR3 sequence (DNA): TGTGCCAGCAGCCCTGAGGACGGCAGTGAGCAGTACTTC. Translation: CASSPEDGSEQYF.

The chain employs TRBV15 and TRBJ2-1; 7 bases line up with TRBD2. This CDR3 has 17 residues. Per germline, CDR1 LNHNV and CDR2 YYDKDF (reference sequence). V gave up 0 bases and J gave up 7 bases; unmatched junction bases: 12. CDR3 nucleotide sequence: TGTGCCACCAGCAGAGATCTTGGGGAGGGGTTTAGGAATGAGCAGTTCTTC. Translated: CATSRDLGEGFRNEQFF.

The CDR3 reads CASSWTDYEQYF. The CDR3 DNA follows: TGTGCCAGCAGTTGGACTGATTACGAGCAGTACTTC. The chain is built from TRBV28 and TRBJ2-7; a possible D gene is TRBD2 (5 bases). The CDR3 spans 12 residues. The ends were cut back, 4 bases at V and 4 bases at J, with 8 bases in the middle. Per the germline V gene, CDR1 is MDHEN and CDR2 is SYDVKM.

The chain is built from TRBV19 and TRBJ1-2; D is perhaps TRBD1 (6 bases). With 4 bases removed from V and 2 bases from J, the gap between germline ends came to 17 bases. The CDR3 is made up of 16 amino acids. CDR1 LNHDA and CDR2 SQIVND come from the germline V gene (reference sequence). The CDR3 loop is CASSTFQDRLNYGYTF. CDR3 bases: TGTGCCAGTAGTACCTTCCAAGACAGGCTCAACTATGGCTACACCTTC.

This sequence joins TRBV7-6 and TRBJ2-5; 7 nucleotides align to TRBD2. The CDR3 sequence is 16 residues long. CDR1 and CDR2 (germline): SGHVS, FNYEAQ. The V gene end was trimmed by 1 base and the J gene end by 5 bases; junction bases not matched to a gene: 10. CDR3 bases: TGTGCCAGCAGCTTAGGCCGGGAGGAGCCGTGGGAGACCCAGTACTTC. Translating it yields CASSLGREEPWETQYF.

The chain joins TRBV28 to TRBJ2-3, with 12 nucleotides matching TRBD2. The CDR3 contains 16 residues. V dropped 5 bases and J dropped 2; count of bases not matched to a gene: 5. The germline gives CDR1 MDHEN, CDR2 SYDVKM. The CDR3: CASSKGLAGSTDTQYF. As DNA, the CDR3 is TGTGCCAGCAGTAAAGGACTAGCGGGGTCCACAGATACGCAGTATTTT.